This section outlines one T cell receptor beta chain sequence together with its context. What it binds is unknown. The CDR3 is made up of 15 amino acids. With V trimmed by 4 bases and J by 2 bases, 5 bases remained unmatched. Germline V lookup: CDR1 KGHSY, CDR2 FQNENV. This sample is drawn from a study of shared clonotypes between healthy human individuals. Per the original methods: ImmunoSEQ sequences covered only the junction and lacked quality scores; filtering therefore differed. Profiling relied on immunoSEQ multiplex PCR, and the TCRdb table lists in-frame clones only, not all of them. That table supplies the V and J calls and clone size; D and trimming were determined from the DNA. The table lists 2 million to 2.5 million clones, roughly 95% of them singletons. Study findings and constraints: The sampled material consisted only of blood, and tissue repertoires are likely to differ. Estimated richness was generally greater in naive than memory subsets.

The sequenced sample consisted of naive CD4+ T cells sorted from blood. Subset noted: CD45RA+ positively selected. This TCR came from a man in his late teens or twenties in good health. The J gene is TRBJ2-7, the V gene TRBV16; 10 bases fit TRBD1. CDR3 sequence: CASSRRTGGPYEQYF. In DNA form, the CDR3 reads TGTGCCAGCAGCCGCCGGACAGGGGGGCCCTACGAGCAGTACTTC.